This T cell receptor beta chain was captured in a study of post-analysis software for immune sequencing data. Whole-study findings and limits: When the samples were clustered directly with F measure, those that had been prepared in the same batch showed strong co-clustering. A significant reduction in normalized Chao1 diversity was observed in multiple sclerosis patients versus controls.

This clonotype was seen a few times. What it binds is not known. Unique molecular identifiers had been added to the TCR beta cDNA libraries. There were roughly 0.85 to 11 million T cells, and around 500,000 cDNA molecules came from them. TCRdb ran MiXCR on the PCR reads and lists one entry per CDR3 protein. The sample consists of approximately 260,000 distinct CDR3 sequences, less than 40% of them appearing once. Material for sequencing was blood. The TCR was taken from a girl between 5 and 17 years old with multiple sclerosis.

The CDR3 protein is CASSLGATSSHEQYF. The CDR3 DNA is TGCGCCAGCAGCTTGGGAGCCACCTCCAGCCACGAGCAGTACTTC. The chain has TRBV5-1 and TRBJ2-4; D is undetermined. Near its end, the DNA agrees better with TRBJ2-7, so the J call may be wrong. Looked up from germline, CDR1 is SGHRS and CDR2 is YFSETQ. This CDR3 region has 15 residues.